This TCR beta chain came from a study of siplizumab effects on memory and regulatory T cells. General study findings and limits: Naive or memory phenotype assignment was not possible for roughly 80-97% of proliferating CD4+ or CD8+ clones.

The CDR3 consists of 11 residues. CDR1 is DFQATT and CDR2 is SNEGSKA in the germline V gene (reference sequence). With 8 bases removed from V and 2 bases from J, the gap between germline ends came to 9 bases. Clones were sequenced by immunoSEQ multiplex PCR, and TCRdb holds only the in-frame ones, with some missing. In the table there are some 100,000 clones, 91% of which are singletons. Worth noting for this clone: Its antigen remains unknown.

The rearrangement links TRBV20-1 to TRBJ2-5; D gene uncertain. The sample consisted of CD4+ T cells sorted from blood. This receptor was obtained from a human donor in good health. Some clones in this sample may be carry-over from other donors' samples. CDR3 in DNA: TGCAGTTCTAAGCCTCAAGAGACCCAGTACTTC. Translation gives CSSKPQETQYF.